This TCR beta chain was sequenced during a study of blood T cell repertoires in COVID-19 (TCRdb year 2020). A note on the overall study: Collaborator samples came from the United States, Italy and Spain and covered acute and convalescent phases of COVID-19. The prospective study material was composed of cDNA or gDNA derived from T cells, B-cell-depleted T cells, or PBMCs. Subjects who had been exposed to COVID-19, were actively infected with it, or had recovered from it provided the deeply sampled blood TCRbeta repertoires that made up the dataset. A freely available public database, intended as a resource for researchers studying the immune response to SARS-CoV-2, is where the repertoires were released. Samples came from the ongoing ImmuneRACE study (first 160 participants) plus 1,254 subjects from 6 global collaborators. The sample metadata nearly always contained a de-identified subject ID, COVID-19 status, age in years and sex. Where available, HLA class I and class II types were taken from metadata supplied by the sample provider and were not determined by assay-based typing.

Comments on this clone: Its antigen specificity is not known. Nothing much larger sits one base from this clone, and base qualities are not available.

Collaborating institutions collected whole blood in K2EDTA tubes following their own protocols. For TCRbeta analysis, collaborator samples were shipped as frozen whole blood, as isolated PBMCs, or as DNA extracted from either sample type. TCRbeta CDR3 regions were amplified from genomic DNA by means of the immunoSEQ Assay, a bias-controlled multiplex PCR. Per the original workflow: The number of nucleated cells in each sample was estimated from the amplification of reference gene primers within the assay. Sequence reads were collapsed and filtered to measure the absolute abundance of every unique TCRbeta CDR3 rearrangement. Productive Simpson clonality was computed per sample as the square root of Simpson's diversity index over productive rearrangements. TCRdb mirrors the immuneACCESS table, restricted to in-frame sequences. Some clones are absent from its copies; in checked studies, under half trace to an unresolved V gene, and the reason for the others is unknown. That table furnishes V, J and clone size, whereas the DNA furnished D and trimming. Present in this sample are roughly 97,000 clones, around 87% of which were seen just once. 15% to 20% of the sample is held by the ten biggest clonotypes.

At the junction V is shortened by 2 bases and J by 6 bases, with 13 bases in between. The germline V gene (reference sequence) supplies CDR1 LNHDA and CDR2 SQIVND. Spanning cysteine to phenylalanine, the CDR3 consists of 14 amino acids. Only the CDR3 part of the read is kept: 42 bases, read in frame from the first base. Points the paper makes about the study in general: How much clinical and demographic metadata was included differed by source and by participant, and the metadata was provided uncurated.

The source is a human donor in a cohort sampled during active COVID-19. The sequenced sample was peripheral blood. The sequence links TRBV19 to TRBJ1-2; the D segment could be TRBD1, given 6 matching bases. The CDR3 is CASSITQGNHGYTF. The DNA sequence is TGTGCCAGTAGTATAACCCAGGGGAACCATGGCTACACCTTC.